The 19 T cell receptor beta chains in this list originate from one sample, sequenced in a study of cytomegalovirus exposure and HLA in healthy donors. The study ran its PCR with 60 Vbeta and 13 Jbeta primers. Here immunoSEQ multiplex PCR was the method, and the copy in TCRdb shows in-frame clones only, minus some. The profile shows 150,000 to 200,000 clones, roughly 87% of them singletons. Material: PBMCs. These receptors all stem from a girl under three years old in good health and CMV-seronegative.

This clone showed up just once. The rearrangement links TRBV5-8 to TRBJ1-1; possible D gene TRBD1, 5 bases. The CDR3 runs 13 residues. The germline V gene encodes CDR1 SGHTS and CDR2 YDEGEE. Between the trimmed V and J ends, which lost 7 bases and 5 bases, there was a span of 15 bases. Here the CDR3 reads CASGGVMGTEAFF. The CDR3 DNA reads as TGTGCCAGCGGGGGGGTCATGGGGACTGAAGCTTTCTTT. The full variable domain, its missing parts supplied by reference TRBV5-8 and TRBJ1-1, is EAGVTQSPTHLIKTRGQQATLRCSPISGHTSVYWYQQALGLGLQFLLWYDEGEERNRGNFPPRFSGRQFPNYSSELNVNALELEDSALYLCASGGVMGTEAFFGQGTRLTVV.

For this clone: At one end the junction does not follow the germline gene, possibly because of a read error. The chain has TRBV7-9 and TRBJ2-7; possibly TRBD2 for D (5 bases). Germline-derived CDR1 and CDR2 are SEHNR and FQNEAQ (reference sequence). This CDR3 is built from 14 residues. The CDR3 sequence is CSSSLGAESYEQYF. The DNA for the CDR3 is TGTTCCAGCAGCTTGGGAGCAGAAAGCTACGAGCAGTACTTC.

This clone was seen once. The chain recombines TRBV6-1 with TRBJ2-4, with D maybe TRBD2 (6 bases). Trimming took off 3 bases at V and 0 bases at J, with 12 bases between the two ends. CDR3 size: 16 residues. Germline lookup yields CDR1 MNHNS and CDR2 SASEGT. This CDR3 is CASSELGGVAKNIQYF. As DNA, the CDR3 is TGTGCCAGCAGTGAGTTAGGAGGGGTAGCCAAAAACATTCAGTACTTC.

V usage is TRBV14 and J usage is TRBJ2-7, with D possibly TRBD1 on 6 matching bases. The CDR3 is made up of 15 amino acids. Trimming stripped 2 bases from V and 3 bases from J, with 14 bases between. Germline CDR1 is SGHDN and CDR2 is FVKESK. The CDR3 reads CASSQSDRPLYEQYF. CDR3 nucleotide sequence: TGTGCCAGCAGCCAATCTGACAGGCCCCTCTACGAGCAGTACTTC.

This rearrangement joins TRBV7-9 to TRBJ1-5; no definite D call. With 1 base removed from V and 5 bases from J, the gap between germline ends came to 6 bases. CDR3 length equals 13 residues. Germline CDR1 reads SEHNR; CDR2 reads FQNEAQ (reference sequence). Here the CDR3 reads CASSLVRDQPQHF. The CDR3 DNA is TGTGCCAGCAGCTTAGTGAGGGATCAGCCCCAGCATTTT.

The rearrangement joins TRBV2 to TRBJ1-6; 9 nucleotides match TRBD1. CDR3 length: 16 residues. V shed 4 bases, J shed 7 bases, and the junction held 8 bases outside the gene matches. Germline V lookup: CDR1 SNHLY, CDR2 FYNNEI. CDR3 sequence (DNA): TGTGCCAGCAGTGGACGACAGGGGGTGGTGAATTCACCCCTCCACTTT. This gives the protein CASSGRQGVVNSPLHF.

This clone was seen a few times. The V and J genes are TRBV5-6 and TRBJ2-7, with a possible D match to TRBD2 (7 bases). Germline V gene lookup returns CDR1 SGHDT and CDR2 YYEEEE. The CDR3 extends over 15 amino acids. V was shortened by 2 bases and J by 0 bases, with 12 bases between the two germline ends. CDR3 sequence reads: CASSLGGGSSYEQYF. The DNA for the CDR3 is TGTGCCAGCAGCTTAGGGGGGGGGAGCTCCTACGAGCAGTACTTC.

The chain couples TRBV19 to TRBJ1-6; possibly TRBD1 for D (5 bases). This CDR3 has 13 amino acids. Trimming pared 10 bases from V and 0 bases from J, leaving 7 bases between. From germline, CDR1 is LNHDA and CDR2 SQIVND (reference sequence). The CDR3 bases are TGTGCCACCCAGGGCTCCTATAATTCACCCCTCCACTTT. As protein: CATQGSYNSPLHF.

The chain links TRBV19 to TRBJ2-7; weak D call: TRBD1 (5 bases). The CDR3 is 14 residues long. V lost 3 bases and J 3 bases, leaving 12 bases between the germline ends. Germline lookup yields CDR1 LNHDA and CDR2 SQIVND (reference sequence). The CDR3 sequence is CASSMARDYYEQYF. In DNA, the CDR3 is TGTGCCAGTAGTATGGCCAGGGATTACTACGAGCAGTACTTC.

The rearrangement links TRBV5-1 to TRBJ2-1; 7 bases are shared with TRBD2. Germline assignment: CDR1 SGHRS and CDR2 YFSETQ. This CDR3 is 16 amino acids long. V lost 2 bases to trimming and J lost 8 bases; unmatched junction nucleotides: 13. The CDR3 DNA reads as TGCGCCAGCAGCTTAACCGCGGGAGCCCTAGGGGATGAGCAGTTCTTC. Protein: CASSLTAGALGDEQFF.

J is TRBJ1-2 and V is TRBV30, with D maybe TRBD1 (5 bases). Trimming took off 0 bases at V and 3 bases at J, with 17 bases between the two ends. The CDR3 covers 16 residues. The V gene's germline CDR1 is GTSNPN and CDR2 SVGIG (reference sequence). The CDR3 loop reads CAWSVRGAVGYYGYTF. CDR3 DNA: TGTGCCTGGAGTGTACGCGGGGCGGTGGGATACTATGGCTACACCTTC.

The rearrangement links TRBV14 to TRBJ1-6; possible D gene TRBD1, 6 bases. This CDR3 comprises 15 residues. The V end was cut by 4 bases, the J end by 0 bases, with 7 bases between. Germline V lookup: CDR1 SGHDN, CDR2 FVKESK. CDR3 protein: CASSPTGSYNSPLHF. The CDR3 region has the DNA TGTGCCAGCAGCCCGACAGGCTCCTATAATTCACCCCTCCACTTT.

The chain uses TRBV19 and TRBJ1-1, with a possible D match to TRBD1 (6 bases). Germline V lookup: CDR1 LNHDA, CDR2 SQIVND (reference sequence). This CDR3 is built from 16 residues. V was shortened by 3 bases and J by 0 bases, with 14 bases between the two germline ends. The CDR3 sequence is CASSISGERMNTEAFF. In DNA form, the CDR3 reads TGTGCCAGTAGTATCTCAGGGGAGCGAATGAACACTGAAGCTTTCTTT.

This clone was counted once. The rearrangement uses TRBV7-3 and TRBJ2-7; 9 bases fit TRBD2. Germline assignment: CDR1 SGHTA and CDR2 FQGTGA. The CDR3 is 16 residues long. J gave up 0 bases and V 5 bases, and 8 bases lay outside the gene matches. As DNA, the CDR3 is TGTGCCAGCAGCCCTAGCAGGCGGGGGGGCTCCTACGAGCAGTACTTC. This encodes CASSPSRRGGSYEQYF.

The chain couples TRBV18 to TRBJ1-2; TRBD1 matches 11 bases. CDR1 and CDR2 from the germline V gene are KGHSH and LQKENI. V shed 6 bases and J 11 bases; nucleotides not matched to a gene: 8. The CDR3 loop spans 13 amino acids. DNA of the CDR3: TGTGCCAGCTCGCCGGGACAGGGGGGTCCGTACACCTTC. Protein product: CASSPGQGGPYTF.

Here the CDR3 reads CASSVDPGINAGELFF. The CDR3 nucleotides are TGTGCCAGCAGCGTAGATCCCGGGATCAACGCCGGGGAGCTGTTTTTT. The chain employs TRBV9 and TRBJ2-2; D is possibly TRBD2 (5 bases). The V end lost 0 bases, the J end lost 6 bases, and 15 bases lay between the germline ends. CDR1 and CDR2 (germline): SGDLS, YYNGEE. This CDR3 is 16 amino acids long.

Here the CDR3 reads CASSLSSETATRQYF. The CDR3 DNA reads as TGTGCCAGCAGCTTATCGAGCGAGACTGCTACGAGGCAGTACTTC. V gene TRBV7-2 combines with J gene TRBJ2-7; D gene ambiguous. Germline CDR1 and CDR2: SGHTA and FQGNSA. The CDR3 length is 15 residues. V lost 2 bases to trimming and J lost 9 bases, with 20 bases between them.

This clone was seen a handful of times. V gene TRBV11-2 combines with J gene TRBJ1-5, with 9 positions matching TRBD1. Germline V gene lookup returns CDR1 SGHAT and CDR2 FQNNGV. Trimming at V came to 1 base and at J to 2 bases, leaving 0 bases not matched to a gene. There are 15 residues in the CDR3. The CDR3 is CASSLGTGGNQPQHF. In nucleotides, the CDR3 is TGTGCCAGCAGCTTAGGGACAGGGGGCAATCAGCCCCAGCATTTT.

The chain couples TRBV4-1 to TRBJ2-7, with D tentatively TRBD2 (5 bases). This CDR3 comprises 14 residues. Trimming removed 1 base from V and 2 bases from J, with 9 bases in between. Per the germline V gene, CDR1 is MGHRA and CDR2 is YSYEKL. CDR3 protein: CASSQVEGTYEQYF. For the CDR3, the DNA is TGCGCCAGCAGCCAAGTTGAGGGCACCTACGAGCAGTACTTC.